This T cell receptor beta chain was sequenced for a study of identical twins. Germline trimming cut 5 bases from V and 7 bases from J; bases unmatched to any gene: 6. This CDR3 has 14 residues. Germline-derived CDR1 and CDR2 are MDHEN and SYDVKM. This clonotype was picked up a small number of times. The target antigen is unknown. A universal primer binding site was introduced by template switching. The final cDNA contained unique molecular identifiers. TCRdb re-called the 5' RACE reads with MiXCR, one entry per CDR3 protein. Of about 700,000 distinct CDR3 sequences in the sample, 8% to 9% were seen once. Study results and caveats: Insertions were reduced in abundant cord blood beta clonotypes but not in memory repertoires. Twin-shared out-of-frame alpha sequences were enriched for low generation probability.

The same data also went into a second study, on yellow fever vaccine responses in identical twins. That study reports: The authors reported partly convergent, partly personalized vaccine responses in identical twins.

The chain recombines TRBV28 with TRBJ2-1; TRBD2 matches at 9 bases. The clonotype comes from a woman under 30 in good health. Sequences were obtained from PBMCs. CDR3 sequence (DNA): TGTGCCAGCAGTCCAGGGACTAGCTTAAATGAGCAGTTCTTC. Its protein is CASSPGTSLNEQFF.